This T cell receptor (beta chain) was sequenced during a study of T cell responses to AZD1222 COVID-19 vaccine. As concerns this clone: Its target is unknown.

The V gene's germline CDR1 is LNHDA and CDR2 SQIVND (reference sequence). The CDR3 loop spans 13 amino acids. Trimming removed 4 bases at V and 7 bases at J, with 8 bases between. Points from the study as a whole: Without day 14 samples, only post-peak T cell repertoires were studied.

Sequencing was performed with immunoSEQ multiplex PCR; in TCRdb, only in-frame clones are kept and a portion is missing. The table shows 180,000 or so clones, with approximately 94% occurring only once. The origin of this receptor is an adult in good health. The material was peripheral blood, obtained on day 0 of AZD1222 vaccination. The chain is built from TRBV19 and TRBJ1-6; no definite D call. CDR3 bases: TGTGCCAGTAGTACAGCAGAAAATTCACCCCTCCACTTT. This translates into CASSTAENSPLHF. The entire variable domain, with the rest obtained from reference TRBV19 and TRBJ1-6, is as follows: DGGITQSPKYLFRKEGQNVTLSCEQNLNHDAMYWYRQDPGQGLRLIYYSQIVNDFQKGDIAEGYSVSREKKESFPLTVTSAQKNPTAFYLCASSTAENSPLHFGNGTRLTVT.